This T cell receptor beta chain originates from a study of blood T cell repertoires in COVID-19. Assay: immunoSEQ multiplex PCR; the TCRdb copy retains only in-frame clones and omits some. The repertoire holds fewer than 75,000 clones, with roughly nine tenths as singletons. This clone was counted a few times. The CDR3 covers 13 residues. V lost 11 bases and J 1 base, leaving 15 bases between the germline ends. Germline loops: CDR1 SNHLY, CDR2 FYNNEI. Sequencing was carried out using peripheral blood. The gene calls are TRBV2 and TRBJ2-7; D is possibly TRBD2 (5 bases). The clonotype comes from a man aged 55-75 years with acute or convalescent COVID-19. CDR3: CAVTEADSYEQYF. CDR3 nucleotides: TGTGCCGTAACAGAAGCGGATTCCTACGAGCAGTACTTC.